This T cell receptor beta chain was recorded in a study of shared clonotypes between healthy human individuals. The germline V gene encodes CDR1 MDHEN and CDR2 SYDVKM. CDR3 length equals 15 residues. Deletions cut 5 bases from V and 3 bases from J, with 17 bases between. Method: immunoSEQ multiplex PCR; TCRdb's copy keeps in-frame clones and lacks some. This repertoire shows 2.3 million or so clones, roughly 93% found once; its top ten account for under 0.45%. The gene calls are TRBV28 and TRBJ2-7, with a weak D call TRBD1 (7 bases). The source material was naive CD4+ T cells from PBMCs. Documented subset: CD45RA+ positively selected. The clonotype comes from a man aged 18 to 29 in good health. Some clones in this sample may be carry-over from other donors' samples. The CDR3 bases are TGTGCCAGCAGTACGCCGGCGGGACAGCTCTACGAGCAGTACTTC. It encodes CASSTPAGQLYEQYF.